This T cell receptor beta chain was recovered during a study of metastatic and nonmetastatic thyroid tumors. Whole-study findings and limits: Within blood and tumor, benign nodules reportedly had significantly lower TCR beta diversity than malignant thyroid tumors did.

TCRdb re-analyzed the PCR reads through MiXCR. The table lists roughly 59,000 clones, roughly 17% of them singletons. The V gene's germline CDR1 is MDHEN and CDR2 SYDVKM. This CDR3 has 14 residues. V shed 4 bases and J 4 bases; nucleotides not matched to a gene: 2. All patients were untreated before thyroid surgery. As for this clone: Its target is not known.

This sequence originates from a male donor with papillary thyroid cancer or a benign thyroid nodule (not recorded which). Some clones in this sample may be carry-over from other donors' samples. The sample consisted of blood. This rearrangement joins TRBV28 to TRBJ2-1; 9 nucleotides match TRBD2. The CDR3 is CASSYAGGYNEQFF. CDR3 nucleotides: TGTGCCAGCAGTTATGCGGGAGGGTACAATGAGCAGTTCTTC.